This T cell receptor beta chain was sequenced for a study of early T cells in non-severe SARS-CoV-2 infection. Study context: The study sequenced bulk RNA from unsorted whole blood, with chains unpaired. General study findings and limits: CD4 and private specificities were missed by VDJdb matching, which favored anti-spike CD8 responses.

This CDR3 comprises 16 residues. The V gene end was trimmed by 0 bases and the J gene end by 3 bases; junction bases not matched to a gene: 8. Germline V gives CDR1 LGHNA, CDR2 YSLEER. In its sample, this clonotype was seen a few times. Its antigen is unidentified. The missing conserved phenylalanine or tryptophan at the end of this CDR3 makes a read error likely. As part of library construction, unique molecular identifiers were attached to individual cDNA molecules. TCRdb re-analysed the 5' RACE reads in MiXCR, keeping a single row per CDR3 protein. The sample records some 29,000 distinct CDR3 sequences, about 5.7% being singletons.

J is TRBJ2-7 and V is TRBV4-3; 7 bases align to TRBD2. Sequenced: whole blood. The sequence derives from an adult who was a healthcare worker with PCR-confirmed SARS-CoV-2 infection or an uninfected control (not recorded which). CDR3 in DNA: TGCGCCAGCAGCCAAGAGGTAGTAGGCGGGGGCTACGAGCAGTACTGC. Protein product: CASSQEVVGGGYEQYC.